This T cell receptor (beta chain) was profiled in a study of T-cell memory formation after mild COVID-19. The CDR3 sequence is 11 residues long. V lost 3 bases, J lost 12 bases, and 9 bases lay in between. TCRdb recomputed calls from the 5' RACE reads with MiXCR, one row per CDR3 protein. The sample holds approximately 100,000 distinct CDR3 sequences, over 8.5% seen once. This clonotype has only a few counts. V gene TRBV12-3 or TRBV12-4 combines with J gene TRBJ1-5; D uncertain. The source material was PBMCs or a T cell subset sorted from them (not recorded which). This TCR was sampled from a man younger than 35 who had mild COVID-19 (a few samples of this study predate the infection). Cell type and time point are not known. CDR3 bases: TGTGCCAGCAGTTTCGTAGGCCACCAGCATTTT. It is translated as CASSFVGHQHF.